The rows below give T cell receptor beta chains drawn from one sample of a study of cytomegalovirus exposure and HLA in healthy donors. The repertoire was sequenced with immunoSEQ multiplex PCR; TCRdb's copy has only in-frame clones and lacks some. In the table there are about 150,000 clones, 75% to 85% of which are singletons. The specimen was PBMCs. The receptors derive from a man aged 25 to 40 in good health and CMV-seropositive. Each CDR3 is given with its conserved first and last residue. The D gene is left open where the match is weak. Part of the rows lack a size; the others show once, few, many or a class for expanded clones.

length	D	size	J	V	DNA	CDR3
15	TRBD1	NA	TRBJ1-2	TRBV29-1	TGCAGCGTTGAAGGGGACAGGGGGCTCGGCTATGGCTACACCTTC	CSVEGDRGLGYGYTF
15	TRBD2	NA	TRBJ2-1	TRBV29-1	TGCAGCGTTGTCCCCCAAGCGGGGGGGGGCAATGAGCAGTTCTTC	CSVVPQAGGGNEQFF
16	TRBD1	few	TRBJ1-2	TRBV6-5	TGTGCCAGCAGTTACTCTAACCTCGGGACAGTTAGTGGCTACACCTTC	CASSYSNLGTVSGYTF
13	NA	many	TRBJ2-2	TRBV29-1	TGCAGCGTTGACCGAGGGAACACCGGGGAGCTGTTTTTT	CSVDRGNTGELFF
16	NA	NA	TRBJ1-6	TRBV18	TGTGCCAGCTCACCTGAGGGCCCAGAGACTAATTCACCCCTCCACTTT	CASSPEGPETNSPLHF
14	NA	NA	TRBJ1-6	TRBV19	TGTGCCAGTAGATCGCGGACAGTAAGCTCACCCCTCCACTTT	CASRSRTVSSPLHF
10	NA	NA	TRBJ2-7	TRBV28	TGTGCCAGCAGCGACAACGAGCAGTACTTC	CASSDNEQYF
10	NA	NA	TRBJ1-2	TRBV25-1	TGTGCCAGCCCCCTCCTTGGCTACACCTTC	CASPLLGYTF
16	NA	NA	TRBJ1-4	TRBV5-1	TGCGCCAGCAGCTGGCGGGGCCGGGGGACTACTGAAAAACTGTTTTTT	CASSWRGRGTTEKLFF
13	NA	NA	TRBJ2-7	TRBV5-1	TGCGCCAGCAGCTTGGATTTAGGGGACGAGCAGTACTTC	CASSLDLGDEQYF
12	NA	NA	TRBJ1-2	TRBV28	TGTGCCAGCAGCCCCCTCCAGGGTGGCTACACCTTC	CASSPLQGGYTF
12	NA	NA	TRBJ2-1	TRBV30	TGTGCCTCACCGGGACTGGGGGATGAGCAGTTCTTC	CASPGLGDEQFF
16	NA	few	TRBJ1-5	TRBV6-1	TGTGCCAGCAGTGAATCTGTCTTAACCCGCAGTCAGCCCCAGCATTTT	CASSESVLTRSQPQHF
13	NA	NA	TRBJ2-6	TRBV30	TGTGCCTTTTTTTACTCTGGGGCCAACGTCCTGACTTTC	CAFFYSGANVLTF
13	TRBD2	NA	TRBJ2-5	TRBV5-4	TGTGCCAGCGCCCCCCCGGGGGGGGAGACCCAGTACTTC	CASAPPGGETQYF
17	TRBD1	once	TRBJ2-2	TRBV14	TGTGCCAGCAGCCAAGGATCCCAGGGGGCATACACCGGGGAGCTGTTTTTT	CASSQGSQGAYTGELFF
14	NA	large	TRBJ1-5	TRBV29-1	TGCAGCGTTGAAATTGCAGGGAGCAATCAGCCCCAGCATTTT	CSVEIAGSNQPQHF
13	NA	NA	TRBJ1-2	TRBV6-5	TGTGCCAGTAGAGTCCACTCAAACTATGGCTACACCTTC	CASRVHSNYGYTF
14	TRBD1	NA	TRBJ1-2	TRBV7-9	TGTGCCAGCAGCCCTAGGGACAGGGGGAATGGCTACACCTTC	CASSPRDRGNGYTF
14	TRBD1	NA	TRBJ1-6	TRBV30	TGTGCCTGGAGTCCACAGGGGTATAATTCACCCCTCCACTTT	CAWSPQGYNSPLHF
15	TRBD1	NA	TRBJ1-5	TRBV27	TGTGCCAGCAGATCCGACAGGGGGCCGAATCAGCCCCAGCATTTT	CASRSDRGPNQPQHF
15	TRBD2	NA	TRBJ2-3	TRBV7-2	TGTGCCAGCAATACGGGGACTAGCGGGGGAGATACGCAGTATTTT	CASNTGTSGGDTQYF
12	NA	NA	TRBJ1-1	TRBV7-9	TGTGCCAGCAGCCAACACAGGGAGTCAGCTTTCTTT	CASSQHRESAFF
15	TRBD1	NA	TRBJ1-5	TRBV18	TGTGCCAGCTCAACCCGGGACAGACTCAATCAGCCCCAGCATTTT	CASSTRDRLNQPQHF
15	TRBD2	NA	TRBJ2-1	TRBV6-1	TGTGCCAGCAGTGTCGCTAGCGGGGGGCATAGTGAGCAGTTCTTC	CASSVASGGHSEQFF
13	TRBD1	NA	TRBJ2-1	TRBV2	TGTGCCAGCAGTTCCCCTACCGGGACAGGGGACTTCTTC	CASSSPTGTGDFF
20	TRBD1	NA	TRBJ2-7	TRBV28	TGTGCCAGCAGAATACAACAGGGGCACCATCAGAAGGCCCCAGGCTACGAGCAGTACTTC	CASRIQQGHHQKAPGYEQYF
16	NA	NA	TRBJ2-1	TRBV7-6	TGTGCCAGCAGCTTAGCTTTGGGCCCTATAGGTCATGAGCAGTTCTTC	CASSLALGPIGHEQFF
14	TRBD1	NA	TRBJ2-7	TRBV27	TGTGCCAGCAGTGCCGGGACAGGGACCTACGAGCAGTACTTC	CASSAGTGTYEQYF
14	TRBD2	NA	TRBJ2-7	TRBV11-1	TGTGCCAGCAGCCCGACTAGCGGATCCTACGAGCAGTACTTC	CASSPTSGSYEQYF
15	NA	few	TRBJ1-1	TRBV18	TGTGCCAGCTCCCTCCGCAGCGAAGGGAACACTGAAGCTTTCTTT	CASSLRSEGNTEAFF
16	TRBD1	NA	TRBJ1-5	TRBV5-1	TGCGCCAGCAGCTTCGGGGGACAGGCTGAAGATCAGCCCCAGCATTTT	CASSFGGQAEDQPQHF
11	NA	few	TRBJ1-2	TRBV27	TGTGCCACCGGGAGGGGCTATGGCTACACCTTC	CATGRGYGYTF
14	NA	NA	TRBJ1-2	TRBV7-8	TGTGCCAGCACCCCGGGAGCGGGCAGCTATGGCTACACCTTC	CASTPGAGSYGYTF
13	TRBD1	NA	TRBJ1-1	TRBV10-3	TGTGCCATCAGTGGACAGGGACACACTGAAGCTTTCTTT	CAISGQGHTEAFF
13	NA	NA	TRBJ2-7	TRBV28	TGTGCCAGCAGTATCCCAAGCCCCTACGAGCAGTACTTC	CASSIPSPYEQYF
12	NA	NA	TRBJ1-2	TRBV4-1	TGCGCCAGCAGCCAAGAGGGCGGGGGCTACACCTTC	CASSQEGGGYTF
13	NA	NA	TRBJ1-1	TRBV4-1	TGCGCCAGCAGCTCGGGGGTTCACACTGAAGCTTTCTTT	CASSSGVHTEAFF
14	NA	NA	TRBJ1-5	TRBV5-4	TGTGCCAGCAGCTTAGACAGTAGCAATCAGCCCCAGCATTTT	CASSLDSSNQPQHF
14	NA	NA	TRBJ2-7	TRBV11-1	TGTGCCAGCAGCTTAACAGGGTCCGACTACGAGCAGTACTTC	CASSLTGSDYEQYF
14	NA	few	TRBJ1-1	TRBV6-1	TGTGCCAGCAGTAACCTAGCGGCGGCAGGGGAAGCTTTCTTT	CASSNLAAAGEAFF
14	NA	NA	TRBJ1-4	TRBV10-3	TGTGCCATCAGTGAAGGGCAGGGAAGGGAAAAACTGTTTTTT	CAISEGQGREKLFF
13	NA	NA	TRBJ1-2	TRBV11-3	TGTGCCAGCAGCCGGGACATTGGCTATGGCTACACCTTC	CASSRDIGYGYTF
14	TRBD2	NA	TRBJ2-3	TRBV27	TGTGCCAGCAGTACTAGCGGGGTATCAGATACGCAGTATTTT	CASSTSGVSDTQYF
18	TRBD2	NA	TRBJ2-5	TRBV9	TGTGCCAGCAGCGTAGGAAGACTAGCGGGGGGTTGGCAAGAGACCCAGTACTTC	CASSVGRLAGGWQETQYF
11	NA	NA	TRBJ1-1	TRBV5-1	TGCGCCAGCAGCTTCGGAGCCGAAGCTTTCTTT	CASSFGAEAFF
13	NA	NA	TRBJ2-7	TRBV7-6	TGTGCCAGCAGCTCATTCCAGGGCCCCGAGCAGTACTTC	CASSSFQGPEQYF
15	NA	NA	TRBJ1-2	TRBV6-1	TGTGCCAGCAGTGAAGCGCCGCAGGGAGGCTATGGCTACACCTTC	CASSEAPQGGYGYTF
15	TRBD2	NA	TRBJ2-7	TRBV11-1	TGTGCCAGCAGTCCTGGACTAGCGTCATCCCGGGAGCAGTACTTC	CASSPGLASSREQYF
13	TRBD1	NA	TRBJ1-5	TRBV2	TGTGCCAGCAGCGGACAGGGTGGGCAGCCCCAGCATTTT	CASSGQGGQPQHF
15	TRBD2	NA	TRBJ2-5	TRBV30	TGTGCCTGGAGTGTACTAGCGGGAACGTATGAGACCCAGTACTTC	CAWSVLAGTYETQYF
16	TRBD1	many	TRBJ1-1	TRBV7-7	TGTGCCAGCAGCGCTGATGGGACAGCTGAGAACACTGAAGCTTTCTTT	CASSADGTAENTEAFF
15	TRBD1	NA	TRBJ1-5	TRBV5-5	TGTGCCAGCAGCTCCACAGGGGATAGCAATCAGCCCCAGCATTTT	CASSSTGDSNQPQHF
12	NA	NA	TRBJ2-5	TRBV30	TGTGCCTGGAGGACTACCAAAGAGACCCAGTACTTC	CAWRTTKETQYF
18	NA	few	TRBJ1-2	TRBV14	TGTGCCAGCAGCCAAAGGGATGGAGGGGTTACGGGTAACTATGGCTACACCTTC	CASSQRDGGVTGNYGYTF
15	TRBD2	NA	TRBJ2-1	TRBV13	TGTGCCAGCAGCGGGGGACTAGCGGGGTACAATGAGCAGTTCTTC	CASSGGLAGYNEQFF
18	TRBD1	NA	TRBJ2-2	TRBV18	TGTGCCAGCTCACCGCCTCAGGGACAGGGGCAGGTAACCGGGGAGCTGTTTTTT	CASSPPQGQGQVTGELFF